This T cell receptor (beta chain) is drawn from a study of T cell changes during pregnancy in multiple sclerosis. The CDR3 totals 15 residues. Losses at the gene ends were 1 base for V and 3 bases for J; bases not matched to a gene: 2. CDR1 is ENHRY and CDR2 is SYGVKD in the germline V gene. Sequencing was performed with immunoSEQ multiplex PCR; in TCRdb, only in-frame clones are kept and a portion is missing. The table records 42,000 or so clones, roughly 87% of them present only once. The rearrangement uses TRBV10-3 and TRBJ2-5, with 10 nucleotides matching TRBD1. Sequencing used CD8+ T cells from peripheral blood mononuclear cells, obtained in the first trimester of pregnancy. This sequence was found in a female donor with multiple sclerosis, enrolled in a pregnancy study. The CDR3 sequence: CAISELDRGEETQYF. The CDR3, as DNA: TGTGCCATCAGTGAGTTGGACAGGGGGGAAGAGACCCAGTACTTC.